This T cell receptor (beta chain) was retrieved from a study of blood T cell repertoires in COVID-19 (dated by TCRdb to about 2020). In terms of the full investigation: The collaborator samples originated in the United States, Italy and Spain and spanned the acute and convalescent phases of COVID-19. The prospective study material was composed of cDNA or gDNA derived from T cells, B-cell-depleted T cells, or PBMCs. Subjects who had been exposed to COVID-19, were actively infected with it, or had recovered from it provided the deeply sampled blood TCRbeta repertoires that made up the dataset. A freely available public database, intended as a resource for researchers studying the immune response to SARS-CoV-2, is where the repertoires were released. The samples were drawn from the first 160 participants of the ongoing ImmuneRACE study and from some 1,300 subjects provided by 6 global collaborators. A de-identified subject ID, COVID-19 status, age in years and sex were almost always included in the sample metadata. Where available, HLA class I and class II types were obtained from metadata supplied by the sample provider rather than from assay-based typing. The investigation overall reported the following: Clinical and demographic metadata were provided uncurated, with the amount varying by source and participant.

Details on this clone: The antigen it recognizes is unknown. Nothing much larger sits one base from this clone, and base qualities are not available.

TCRbeta CDR3 regions were amplified from genomic DNA using the immunoSEQ Assay, a bias-controlled multiplex PCR. The paper's data handling went like this. The number of nucleated cells in each sample was estimated by amplification of reference gene primers within the assay. Sequence reads were collapsed and filtered to measure the absolute abundance of every unique TCRbeta CDR3 rearrangement. For each sample, productive Simpson clonality was calculated as the square root of Simpson's diversity index over productive rearrangements. Entries here come from immuneACCESS through TCRdb and include only in-frame sequences with V and J called. Some clones fail to appear in such tables; in the studies checked, an unresolved V gene covers under half of the shortfall, and the cause of the remainder is unknown. Clonal size and the V and J genes are those of that table, whereas D and trimming came from the DNA. The sample contains around 300,000 clones, approximately 88% of them found a single time. The top ten clonotypes cover about 1.8% of the sample.

Participants in the prospective study were aged roughly 18 to 100 years, lived in 20 to 30 United States geographic areas, and enrolled through a virtual design. Cohort assignment in the prospective study relied on participant-reported clinical history from a screening survey and a study questionnaire. Recovered participants in ImmuneRACE Cohort 3 were defined by two consecutive negative NP/OP PCR tests, clearance by a healthcare professional, or resolution of symptoms. In the prospective study, mobile phlebotomists collected whole blood, serum and a nasopharyngeal or oropharyngeal swab from each participant. Participants in the prospective study had the option to provide additional blood draws and questionnaires over an approximately two-month period. Blood samples from the prospective study were shipped frozen or at room temperature prior to DNA extraction. The germline V gene sets CDR1 to SGHVS and CDR2 to FNYEAQ. Trimming removed 1 base from V and 6 bases from J, leaving 13 bases between the germline ends. Inclusive of the bounding cysteine and phenylalanine, the CDR3 is 14 residues long. The only DNA kept is the CDR3, 42 bases in frame from the first base.

The sample comprised PBMCs or T cells enriched from blood (not recorded which). The chain employs TRBV7-6 and TRBJ2-7, and TRBD1 may be the D gene, going by 6 matching bases. The sequence was collected from a woman in her thirties or forties who had recovered from COVID-19. The nucleotides are TGTGCCAGCAGCTTAGAGGGCAGGGGTCTCGAGCAGTACTTC. Translated, this is CASSLEGRGLEQYF.